A selection of T cell receptor beta chains follows, all from one sample in a study of response to subunit inactivated influenza vaccine. TCRdb independently ran MiXCR on the RT-PCR reads; one entry per CDR3 protein. The sample carries around 170,000 distinct CDR3 sequences, roughly a tenth recorded once. The source was CD8+ T cells sorted from PBMCs, collected around 25 months after vaccination. These receptors originate from a man between 45 and 75 years old who received an inactivated influenza vaccine. The CDR3 runs from the conserved cysteine through the conserved F or W. Fields, in order: clone size, D gene, CDR3 length, J gene, V gene, CDR3 protein, CDR3 DNA. The D gene is left open where the match is weak. The size entry is marked missing in some rows and otherwise reads once, few, many or a size class.

few,TRBD2,15,TRBJ2-1,TRBV27,CASRPGTSGYNEQFF,TGTGCCAGCAGGCCGGGGACTAGCGGCTACAATGAGCAGTTCTTC
few,-,14,TRBJ2-7,TRBV7-6,CASSLASGAGEQYF,TGTGCCAGCAGCTTAGCGTCAGGGGCGGGCGAGCAGTACTTC
few,TRBD2,16,TRBJ2-2,TRBV5-1,CASSPRTSGITGELFF,TGCGCCAGCAGCCCCAGGACTAGCGGAATCACCGGGGAGCTGTTTTTT
few,-,14,TRBJ2-7,TRBV6-2/TRBV6-3,CASRPFGEAYEQYF,TGTGCCAGCAGACCCTTCGGGGAGGCCTACGAGCAGTACTTC
few,TRBD1,16,TRBJ2-7,TRBV3-1,CASSPDWTGGYHEQYF,TGTGCCAGCAGCCCCGACTGGACAGGGGGCTACCACGAGCAGTACTTC
-,-,16,TRBJ2-7,TRBV6-1,CASSEVGLASSYEQYF,TGTGCCAGCAGTGAAGTGGGGCTAGCGAGCTCCTACGAGCAGTACTTC
few,-,15,TRBJ2-7,TRBV27,CASRPLPPFSYEQYF,TGTGCCAGCAGACCCCTCCCTCCCTTCTCCTACGAGCAGTACTTC
many,TRBD1,14,TRBJ1-5,TRBV12-3/TRBV12-4,CASSPGTGNQPQHF,TGTGCCAGCAGTCCCGGGACAGGGAATCAGCCCCAGCATTTT
many,TRBD1,16,TRBJ2-1,TRBV24-1,CATSDVQGPTYNEQFF,TGTGCCACCAGTGATGTACAGGGGCCGACCTACAATGAGCAGTTCTTC
few,TRBD1,13,TRBJ2-5,TRBV29-1,CSGWTGDKETQYF,TGCAGCGGGTGGACAGGGGACAAAGAGACCCAGTACTTC
many,-,16,TRBJ2-1,TRBV6-2/TRBV6-3,CASSYPKGSAYNEQFF,TGTGCCAGCAGTTACCCCAAAGGGTCGGCATACAATGAGCAGTTCTTC
many,TRBD1,14,TRBJ2-1,TRBV4-1,CASSQTTGGNEQFF,TGCGCCAGCAGCCAGACCACAGGGGGTAATGAGCAGTTCTTC
-,TRBD2,14,TRBJ2-7,TRBV20-1,CSATGGYPIYEQYF,TGCAGTGCCACGGGGGGGTACCCTATCTACGAGCAGTACTTC
many,TRBD1,15,TRBJ2-1,TRBV5-1,CASSSPGQGFNEQFF,TGCGCCAGCAGCTCGCCGGGACAGGGATTCAATGAGCAGTTCTTC
few,TRBD2,17,TRBJ2-3,TRBV10-3,CAISGPLRGATTDTQYF,TGTGCCATCAGTGGCCCCTTGCGGGGGGCCACCACAGATACGCAGTATTTT
-,-,15,TRBJ1-1,TRBV4-1,CASSQDSDANTEAFF,TGCGCCAGCAGCCAAGATAGCGACGCTAACACTGAAGCTTTCTTT
few,TRBD1,15,TRBJ2-5,TRBV5-8,CASSLGTGPQETQYF,TGTGCCAGCAGCCTGGGGACAGGGCCGCAAGAGACCCAGTACTTC
-,-,15,TRBJ2-1,TRBV6-5,CASSYGLQSYNEQFF,TGTGCCAGCAGTTACGGACTTCAGTCCTACAATGAGCAGTTCTTC
many,-,10,TRBJ2-3,TRBV29-1,CSVSTDTQYF,TGCAGCGTTTCCACAGATACGCAGTATTTT
-,TRBD2,14,TRBJ2-5,TRBV7-8,CASSPIAGWETQYF,TGTGCCAGCAGCCCAATAGCGGGATGGGAGACCCAGTACTTC
many,-,11,TRBJ2-3,TRBV6-2/TRBV6-3,CASSYPDTQYF,TGTGCCAGCAGTTATCCAGATACGCAGTATTTT
-,TRBD2,20,TRBJ2-1,TRBV7-6,CASSSLYLPSGTSNYNEQFF,TGTGCCAGCAGCTCTCTCTACCTCCCTAGCGGAACCTCTAACTACAATGAGCAGTTCTTC
many,TRBD2,15,TRBJ2-3,TRBV20-1,CSARDSLAGDLTQYF,TGCAGTGCTAGAGATTCGCTAGCGGGAGATCTTACGCAGTATTTT
-,-,16,TRBJ2-5,TRBV11-2,CASSRGWRTQGETQYF,TGTGCCAGCAGCCGGGGATGGCGGACCCAAGGAGAGACCCAGTACTTC
-,TRBD1,18,TRBJ2-6,TRBV12-3/TRBV12-4,CASSQGQGAVTGANVLTF,TGTGCCAGCAGTCAAGGACAGGGGGCGGTAACTGGGGCCAACGTCCTGACTTTC
-,-,16,TRBJ2-1,TRBV4-1,CASSQGPRTGDNEQFF,TGCGCCAGCAGCCAAGGTCCTCGCACCGGAGACAATGAGCAGTTCTTC
-,-,11,TRBJ2-1,TRBV20-1,CSARDNGEQFF,TGCAGTGCTAGAGATAACGGGGAGCAGTTCTTC
-,-,14,TRBJ1-1,TRBV6-5,CASSYSGAGTEAYF,TGTGCCAGCAGTTACTCAGGGGCGGGCACTGAAGCTTACTTT
few,-,16,TRBJ2-4,TRBV2,CASTPIDSKEQNIQYF,TGTGCCAGCACTCCTATAGACTCGAAGGAGCAAAACATTCAGTACTTC
many,TRBD2,16,TRBJ2-1,TRBV7-6,CASSFFAGDLGDEQFF,TGTGCCAGCAGCTTTTTTGCGGGAGATTTGGGAGATGAGCAGTTCTTC
many,TRBD1,15,TRBJ2-2,TRBV25-1,CASSAVGGGGGELFF,TGTGCCAGCAGTGCCGTAGGGGGCGGAGGCGGGGAGCTGTTTTTT
-,TRBD2,14,TRBJ2-3,TRBV6-1,CAIGAGDLTDTQYF,TGTGCGATAGGCGCGGGAGACTTGACAGATACGCAGTATTTT
-,TRBD2,17,TRBJ2-1,TRBV10-3,CAISDPGLAGSYNEQFF,TGTGCCATCAGTGACCCGGGACTAGCGGGCTCCTACAATGAGCAGTTCTTC
-,-,15,TRBJ2-2,TRBV28,CASSLLGPGIGELFF,TGTGCCAGCAGTTTACTGGGACCGGGAATCGGGGAGCTGTTTTTT
few,TRBD1,16,TRBJ2-3,TRBV6-5,CASSYPLGTATDTQYF,TGTGCCAGCAGTTACCCCTTAGGGACAGCTACAGATACGCAGTATTTT
few,-,15,TRBJ1-3,TRBV16,CASSPAGGYGNTIYF,TGTGCCAGCAGTCCTGCTGGGGGCTACGGAAACACCATATATTTT
-,TRBD1,21,TRBJ2-3,TRBV5-1,CASSLLFRLTGPAEKTDTQYF,TGCGCCAGCAGCTTGTTATTCCGGTTGACAGGGCCGGCCGAAAAAACAGATACGCAGTATTTT
-,-,14,TRBJ2-7,TRBV7-2,CASSLAGVGNEQYF,TGTGCCAGCAGCTTAGCGGGGGTAGGGAACGAGCAGTACTTC
many,-,19,TRBJ1-5,TRBV24-1,CATSDTNRDSPTGAQPQHF,TGTGCCACCAGTGATACCAACAGGGATTCGCCTACAGGAGCTCAGCCCCAGCATTTT
-,TRBD2,19,TRBJ2-5,TRBV7-2,CASSLAPGLAGGLRETQYF,TGTGCCAGCAGCTTAGCCCCGGGACTAGCGGGGGGACTCAGAGAGACCCAGTACTTC
few,-,13,TRBJ2-5,TRBV7-9,CASSSRAAGTQYF,TGTGCCAGCAGCTCCCGGGCCGCGGGGACCCAGTACTTC